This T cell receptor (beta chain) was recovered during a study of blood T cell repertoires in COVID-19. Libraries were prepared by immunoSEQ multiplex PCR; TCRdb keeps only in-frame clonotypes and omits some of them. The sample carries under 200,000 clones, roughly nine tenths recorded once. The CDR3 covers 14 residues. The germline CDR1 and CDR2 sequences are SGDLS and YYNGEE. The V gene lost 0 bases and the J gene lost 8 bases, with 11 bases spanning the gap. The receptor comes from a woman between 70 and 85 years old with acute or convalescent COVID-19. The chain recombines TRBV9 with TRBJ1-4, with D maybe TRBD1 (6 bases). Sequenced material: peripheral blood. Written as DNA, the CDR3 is TGTGCCAGCAGCGTAGACCAGGGGAGAGAAAAACTGTTTTTT. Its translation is CASSVDQGREKLFF.